A selection of T cell receptor beta chains follows, all from one sample in a study of regulatory T cells in long-lasting Graves disease. TCRdb redid the calling of the multiplex PCR reads with MiXCR, one entry per CDR3 protein. The sample has more than 400,000 distinct CDR3 sequences, about 17% seen once. This same sample was also taken into another study, of T cells in Graves' hyperthyroidism and ophthalmopathy.

The sequenced sample was peripheral blood mononuclear cells (PBMCs), obtained at new diagnosis, from a patient treated with antithyroid drugs. The receptors come from a woman between 25 and 40 years old with Graves disease. CDR3s include the opening cysteine and the closing phenylalanine or tryptophan. The D gene is left open where the match is weak. The size field is filled for only some rows; it gives once, few, many or a size class.

D gene,J gene,V gene,clone size,CDR3 protein,CDR3 DNA
.,TRBJ2-7,TRBV6-5,many,CASSLAGASGEQYF,TGTGCCAGCAGTTTGGCGGGGGCGTCAGGTGAGCAGTACTTC
.,TRBJ2-1,TRBV14,few,CASSQDMGGANNEQFF,TGTGCCAGCAGCCAAGATATGGGGGGAGCGAACAATGAGCAGTTCTTC
TRBD2,TRBJ2-3,TRBV20-1,few,CSARDNGLAPGDTQYF,TGCAGTGCTAGAGATAACGGACTAGCGCCGGGAGATACGCAGTATTTT
.,TRBJ2-2,TRBV6-2/TRBV6-3,.,CASSSSSNTGELFF,TGTGCCAGCAGCTCTAGCTCCAACACCGGGGAGCTGTTTTTT
.,TRBJ2-7,TRBV25-1,.,CASSERGQEQYF,TGTGCCAGCAGTGAACGGGGGCAGGAGCAGTACTTC
.,TRBJ2-7,TRBV6-2/TRBV6-3,many,CASSYSGTTYEQYF,TGTGCCAGCAGTTACTCCGGGACCACCTACGAGCAGTACTTC
TRBD1,TRBJ1-2,TRBV5-1,many,CASSINRGGYTF,TGCGCCAGCAGCATCAACAGGGGAGGCTACACCTTC
.,TRBJ2-1,TRBV19,few,CASSIGKATIYNEQFF,TGTGCCAGTAGTATAGGGAAGGCGACCATTTACAATGAGCAGTTCTTC
TRBD1,TRBJ1-2,TRBV28,few,CASSLPPGQGIYGYTF,TGTGCCAGCAGTTTACCCCCGGGACAGGGAATCTATGGCTACACCTTC
.,TRBJ1-6,TRBV2,many,CASLQGSYNSPLHF,TGTGCCAGCCTACAGGGCAGCTATAATTCACCCCTCCACTTT
TRBD2,TRBJ2-1,TRBV7-9,.,CASSSRTSGSYEQFF,TGTGCCAGCAGCTCTCGGACTAGCGGGAGTTATGAGCAGTTCTTC
.,TRBJ2-5,TRBV12-3/TRBV12-4,many,CASSAIQGPETQYF,TGTGCCAGCAGTGCGATTCAGGGTCCAGAGACCCAGTACTTC
.,TRBJ1-1,TRBV3-1,many,CASSRGEGLAFF,TGTGCCAGCAGCCGCGGTGAAGGGCTTGCTTTCTTT
.,TRBJ2-1,TRBV14,.,CASSQVGSGQFF,TGTGCCAGCAGCCAAGTAGGATCGGGGCAGTTCTTC
TRBD2,TRBJ2-5,TRBV27,few,CASSLWPAGDRETQYF,TGTGCCAGCAGTTTATGGCCAGCGGGAGATCGGGAGACCCAGTACTTC
.,TRBJ2-4,TRBV28,many,CASSIALGRWETRAIAKNIQYF,TGTGCCAGCAGTATAGCTCTGGGCAGGTGGGAAACTAGGGCGATAGCCAAAAACATTCAGTACTTC
TRBD1,TRBJ2-2,TRBV7-9,.,CASSSPQGVTVTGELFF,TGTGCCAGCAGCTCCCCACAGGGGGTGACAGTCACCGGGGAGCTGTTTTTT
TRBD2,TRBJ2-1,TRBV7-6,.,CASSPRTSTSNEQFF,TGTGCCAGCAGCCCCCGGACTAGCACGTCCAATGAGCAGTTCTTC
TRBD2,TRBJ2-3,TRBV29-1,.,CSVETSGRSTDTQYF,TGCAGCGTTGAGACTAGCGGGAGAAGCACAGATACGCAGTATTTT
.,TRBJ2-7,TRBV7-8,many,CASSLDYYEQYF,TGTGCCAGCAGCTTAGACTACTACGAGCAGTACTTC
.,TRBJ1-6,TRBV6-1,.,CASSEAGASSPLHF,TGTGCCAGCAGTGAAGCAGGGGCGAGTTCACCCCTCCACTTT
.,TRBJ2-2,TRBV5-1,.,CASSPKLDYPNTGELFF,TGCGCCAGCAGCCCTAAGCTGGACTACCCGAACACCGGGGAGCTGTTTTTT
TRBD2,TRBJ2-7,TRBV4-2,few,CASSQMEREGTYEQYF,TGTGCCAGCAGCCAGATGGAGCGGGAGGGAACCTACGAGCAGTACTTC
.,TRBJ1-1,TRBV19,.,CASSIDLARGTEAFF,TGTGCCAGTAGTATAGATCTGGCGAGGGGTACTGAAGCTTTCTTT
.,TRBJ2-5,TRBV27,many,CASGRETQYF,TGTGCCAGCGGGAGGGAGACCCAGTACTTC
.,TRBJ2-7,TRBV18,many,CASSPSRGTYEQYF,TGTGCCAGCTCACCATCTCGCGGCACCTACGAGCAGTACTTC
.,TRBJ2-3,TRBV7-2,many,CASSLEAGPDTQYF,TGTGCCAGCAGCTTAGAGGCGGGTCCCGATACGCAGTATTTT
TRBD2,TRBJ2-2,TRBV10-2,.,CASRGYRAGTHTGELFF,TGCGCCAGCAGAGGCTATAGAGCGGGGACGCACACCGGGGAGCTGTTTTTT
.,TRBJ1-6,TRBV12-5,few,CATQGPRTAYSSPLHF,TGTGCTACCCAGGGCCCGCGGACAGCCTATAGTTCACCCCTCCACTTT
.,TRBJ1-1,TRBV10-1,.,CASSEAGNTEAFF,TGCGCCAGCAGTGAGGCCGGGAACACTGAAGCTTTCTTT
TRBD1,TRBJ1-6,TRBV4-3,.,CASSQDRTGNYSPLHF,TGCGCCAGCAGCCAAGACCGGACAGGGAATTACTCACCCCTCCACTTT
.,TRBJ1-4,TRBV6-1,many,CASSRGPMEKLFF,TGTGCCAGCAGTAGGGGTCCCATGGAAAAACTGTTTTTT
.,TRBJ1-4,TRBV9,many,CASSVEAGLGEKLFF,TGTGCCAGCAGCGTAGAAGCGGGTTTGGGTGAAAAACTGTTTTTT